This TCR beta chain was profiled in a study of T cell responses to AZD1222 COVID-19 vaccine. Repertoires were generated with immunoSEQ multiplex PCR, while TCRdb's copy carries only in-frame clones and drops some. The data show about 110,000 clones, around nine tenths seen once. CDR1 SGHRS and CDR2 YFSETQ come from the germline V gene. This CDR3 comprises 16 residues. V trimming: 0 bases; J trimming: 5 bases; junction bases outside the gene matches: 6. Findings of the study overall: At baseline, seropositivity was found in only 6 or 7 AZD1222 recipients. Donor demographics were predominantly white British with a female majority; clonal diversity may be underestimated.

Regarding this clone: Its antigen remains unknown.

The specimen was peripheral blood, collected 28 days after the second AZD1222 dose. This TCR was recovered from an adult who received the AZD1222 COVID-19 vaccine. The gene calls are TRBV5-1 and TRBJ2-5; TRBD2 agrees at 11 bases. CDR3 sequence: CASSLGLAGGRETQYF. CDR3 bases: TGCGCCAGCAGCTTGGGCCTAGCGGGGGGCAGGGAGACCCAGTACTTC.